Reported below is one T cell receptor beta chain. Its antigen remains unidentified. This sample was included in a study of shared clonotypes between healthy human individuals. The study, taken as a whole, reports: Around 5% of naive CD4 clonotypes were shared across a few donors.

The naive CD8 fraction comprised CD45RO-negative cells positively selected for CCR7 and excluded terminally differentiated effector memory CD45RA+ cells. Repertoires were generated with immunoSEQ multiplex PCR, while TCRdb's copy carries only in-frame clones and drops some. Of over 750,000 clones in the sample, about 96% are singletons; the top ten hold less than 0.25%. Material for sequencing was naive CD8+ T cells sorted from blood. The receptor comes from a man aged 25 to 40 in good health.

The CDR3 protein is CASSERRVVYEQYF. Here the CDR3 DNA reads TGTGCCAGCAGTGAGCGCAGGGTGGTGTACGAGCAGTACTTC. The chain carries TRBV6-1 and TRBJ2-7; tentatively, D is TRBD1 (5 bases). Trimming removed 3 bases from V and 4 bases from J, with 13 bases in between. This CDR3 spans 14 amino acids. In germline, CDR1 is MNHNS, CDR2 SASEGT.